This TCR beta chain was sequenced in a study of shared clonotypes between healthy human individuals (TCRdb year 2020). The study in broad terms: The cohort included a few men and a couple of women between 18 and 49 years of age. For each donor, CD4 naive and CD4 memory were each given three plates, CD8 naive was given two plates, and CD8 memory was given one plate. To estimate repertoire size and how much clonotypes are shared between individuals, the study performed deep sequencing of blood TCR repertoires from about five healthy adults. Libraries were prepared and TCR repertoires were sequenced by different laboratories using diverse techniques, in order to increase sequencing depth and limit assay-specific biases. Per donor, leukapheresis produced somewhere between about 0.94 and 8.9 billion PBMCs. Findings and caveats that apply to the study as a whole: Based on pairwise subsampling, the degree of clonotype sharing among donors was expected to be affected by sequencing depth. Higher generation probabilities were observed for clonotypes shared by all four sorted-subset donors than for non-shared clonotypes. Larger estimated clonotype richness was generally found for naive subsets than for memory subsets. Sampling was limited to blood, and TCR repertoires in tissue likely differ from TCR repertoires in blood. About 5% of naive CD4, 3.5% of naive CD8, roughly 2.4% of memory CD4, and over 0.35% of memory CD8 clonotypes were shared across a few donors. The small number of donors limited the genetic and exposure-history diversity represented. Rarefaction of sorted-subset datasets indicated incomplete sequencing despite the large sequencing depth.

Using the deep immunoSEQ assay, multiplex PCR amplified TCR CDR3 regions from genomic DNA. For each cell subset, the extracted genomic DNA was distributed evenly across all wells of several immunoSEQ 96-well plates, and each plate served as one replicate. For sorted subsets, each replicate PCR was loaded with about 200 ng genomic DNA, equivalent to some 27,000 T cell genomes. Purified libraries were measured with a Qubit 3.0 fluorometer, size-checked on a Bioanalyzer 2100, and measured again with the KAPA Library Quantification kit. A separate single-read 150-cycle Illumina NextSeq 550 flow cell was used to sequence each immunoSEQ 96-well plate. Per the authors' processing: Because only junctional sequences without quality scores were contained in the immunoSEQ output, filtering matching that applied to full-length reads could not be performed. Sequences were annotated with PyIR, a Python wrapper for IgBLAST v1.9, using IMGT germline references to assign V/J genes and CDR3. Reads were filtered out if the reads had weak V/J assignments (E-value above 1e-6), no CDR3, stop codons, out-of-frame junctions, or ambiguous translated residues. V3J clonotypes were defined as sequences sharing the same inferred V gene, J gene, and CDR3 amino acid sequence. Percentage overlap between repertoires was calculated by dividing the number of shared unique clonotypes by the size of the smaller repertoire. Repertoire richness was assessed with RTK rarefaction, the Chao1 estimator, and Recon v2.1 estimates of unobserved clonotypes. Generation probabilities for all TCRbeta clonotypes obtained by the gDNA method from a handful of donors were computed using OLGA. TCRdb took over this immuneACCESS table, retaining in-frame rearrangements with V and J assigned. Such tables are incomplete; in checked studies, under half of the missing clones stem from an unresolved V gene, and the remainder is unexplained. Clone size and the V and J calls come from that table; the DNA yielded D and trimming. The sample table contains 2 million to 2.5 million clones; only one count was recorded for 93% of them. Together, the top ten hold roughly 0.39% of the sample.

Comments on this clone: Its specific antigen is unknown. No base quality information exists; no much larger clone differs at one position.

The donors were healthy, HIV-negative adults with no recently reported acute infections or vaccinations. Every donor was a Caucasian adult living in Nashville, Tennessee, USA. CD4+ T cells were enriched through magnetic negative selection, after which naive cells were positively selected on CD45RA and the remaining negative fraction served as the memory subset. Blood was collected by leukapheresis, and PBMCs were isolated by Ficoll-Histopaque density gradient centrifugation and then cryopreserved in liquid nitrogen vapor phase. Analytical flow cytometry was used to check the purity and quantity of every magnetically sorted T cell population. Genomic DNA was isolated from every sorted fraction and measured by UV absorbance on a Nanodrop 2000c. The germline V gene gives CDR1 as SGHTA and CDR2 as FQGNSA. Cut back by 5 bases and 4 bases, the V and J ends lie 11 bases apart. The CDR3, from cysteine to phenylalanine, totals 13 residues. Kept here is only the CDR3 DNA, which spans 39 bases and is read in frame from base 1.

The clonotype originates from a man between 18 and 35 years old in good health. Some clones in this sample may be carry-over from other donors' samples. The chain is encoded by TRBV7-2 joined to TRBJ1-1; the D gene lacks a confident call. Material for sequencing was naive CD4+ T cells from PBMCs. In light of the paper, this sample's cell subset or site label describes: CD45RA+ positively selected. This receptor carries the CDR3 CASSTTRTTEAFF. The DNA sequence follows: TGTGCCAGCAGCACGACAAGAACCACTGAAGCTTTCTTT.